These T cell receptor beta chains were read from a single sample in a study of blood T cells in healthy people across ages. MiXCR, applied by TCRdb to the 5' RACE reads, yields one record per CDR3 protein. The table shows hundreds of thousands of distinct CDR3 sequences, with around 24% occurring only once. This sample was shared with a second study, whose subject was T cells of mothers and their children.

Source material: blood. These receptors all come from a boy aged 5-17 years in good health. The CDR3 runs from the conserved cysteine through the conserved F or W. Size is stated for part of the rows, as once, few or many counts, or as a class when the clone is expanded.

clone_size v_call cdr3_length cdr3_aa
many TRBV5-1 11 CASSLSDTQYF
- TRBV29-1 14 CSVEDPGMTDTQYF
few TRBV6-5 15 CASSLGRQGNTEAFF
- TRBV4-2 14 CASSQVAGGYEQYF
- TRBV5-1 15 CASSFGLADPSEQFF
few TRBV7-9 14 CASSYSVGNQPQHF
- TRBV29-1 15 CSVLNRGPGANVLTF
few TRBV7-6 19 CASSLPGGDMHPTNEKLFF
- TRBV5-1 14 CASSFTGQGGGYTF
few TRBV2 14 CASSVDRGKRGYTF